These 3 T cell receptor beta chains came from one sample sequenced in a study of T cells after somatic rescue of genetic block. Method: immunoSEQ multiplex PCR; TCRdb's copy keeps in-frame clones and lacks some. The sample shows approximately 78,000 clones, approximately 91% of them seen only once. The sample taken for sequencing was peripheral blood mononuclear cells (PBMCs). These receptors originate from a man under 40.

V and J are TRBV6-5 and TRBJ1-6; D call uncertain. The germline CDR1 and CDR2 sequences are MNHEY and SVGAGI. The ends were cut back, 2 bases at V and 4 bases at J, with 9 bases in the middle. The CDR3 runs 15 residues. CDR3 loop: CASSYHAEYNSPLHF. In nucleotides, the CDR3 is TGTGCCAGCAGTTACCACGCGGAATATAATTCACCCCTCCACTTT.

CDR3 coding DNA: TGTGCCAGCTCATCCCCGGGACTTCCTGGCAATCAGCCCCAGCATTTT. Translated, it gives CASSSPGLPGNQPQHF. The chain is built from TRBV18 and TRBJ1-5; perhaps TRBD1 as D (5 bases). This CDR3 is built from 16 residues. Trimming cost V 5 bases and J 2 bases, with 16 bases left between them. CDR1 and CDR2 from the germline V gene are KGHSH and LQKENI.

The V call is TRBV5-3, the J call TRBJ2-5, with 11 bases identical to TRBD2. TRBV5-3 is known as an ORF, though its function is uncertain. V dropped 1 base and J dropped 0; count of bases not matched to a gene: 5. CDR3 length: 17 amino acids. The CDR3 region has the DNA TGTGCCAGAAGCTTGAAGGCTAGCGGGGGGTACCAAGAGACCCAGTACTTC. Translating it yields CARSLKASGGYQETQYF.